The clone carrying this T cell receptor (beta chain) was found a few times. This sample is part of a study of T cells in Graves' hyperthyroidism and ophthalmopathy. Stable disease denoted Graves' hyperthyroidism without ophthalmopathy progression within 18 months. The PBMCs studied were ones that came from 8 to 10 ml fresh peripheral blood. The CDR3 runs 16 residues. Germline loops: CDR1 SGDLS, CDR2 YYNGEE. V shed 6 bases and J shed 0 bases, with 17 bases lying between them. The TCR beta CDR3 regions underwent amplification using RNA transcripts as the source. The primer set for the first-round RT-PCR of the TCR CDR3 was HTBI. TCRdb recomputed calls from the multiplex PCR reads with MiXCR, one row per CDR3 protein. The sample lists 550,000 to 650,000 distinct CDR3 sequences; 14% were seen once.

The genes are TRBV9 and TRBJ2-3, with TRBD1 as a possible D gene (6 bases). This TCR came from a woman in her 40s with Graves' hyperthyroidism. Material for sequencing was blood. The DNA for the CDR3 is TGTGCCAGCAACCGAGGGACATTAGCTAGCACAGATACGCAGTATTTT. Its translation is CASNRGTLASTDTQYF.